This T cell receptor (beta chain) was sequenced during a study of T cells in Graves' hyperthyroidism and ophthalmopathy. The study defined stable Graves' hyperthyroidism as no ophthalmopathy progression within 18 months. Patients aged 18 to 65 with hyperthyroidism were newly diagnosed, with duration under 2 months. PBMCs were obtained from about 10 ml fresh peripheral blood. With regard to this clonotype: What it recognizes is unknown.

Overall study findings and caveats: Most clonotypes expanded in the thyroid (above 0.001) were also present in blood.

Template material for amplifying TCR beta CDR3 regions consisted of RNA transcripts. During a first-round RT-PCR of the TCR CDR3, the HTBI primer set was used. TCRdb re-called the multiplex PCR reads through MiXCR, storing one row per CDR3 protein. Of under 700,000 distinct CDR3 sequences listed, about a sixth are singletons. The J segment lost 4 bases and the V segment lost 2 bases, leaving 10 bases of the junction unmatched. CDR1 and CDR2 (germline): DFQATT, SNEGSKA (reference sequence). The CDR3 is made up of 15 amino acids. The origin of this receptor is a woman in her late teens or twenties with Graves' hyperthyroidism. This chain links TRBV20-1 with TRBJ2-7; 8 nucleotides match TRBD2. The sequenced material came from blood. CDR3 bases: TGCAGTGCTAGAAGACCGGGACTAGGGGTTTACGAGCAGTACTTC. Translation gives CSARRPGLGVYEQYF.